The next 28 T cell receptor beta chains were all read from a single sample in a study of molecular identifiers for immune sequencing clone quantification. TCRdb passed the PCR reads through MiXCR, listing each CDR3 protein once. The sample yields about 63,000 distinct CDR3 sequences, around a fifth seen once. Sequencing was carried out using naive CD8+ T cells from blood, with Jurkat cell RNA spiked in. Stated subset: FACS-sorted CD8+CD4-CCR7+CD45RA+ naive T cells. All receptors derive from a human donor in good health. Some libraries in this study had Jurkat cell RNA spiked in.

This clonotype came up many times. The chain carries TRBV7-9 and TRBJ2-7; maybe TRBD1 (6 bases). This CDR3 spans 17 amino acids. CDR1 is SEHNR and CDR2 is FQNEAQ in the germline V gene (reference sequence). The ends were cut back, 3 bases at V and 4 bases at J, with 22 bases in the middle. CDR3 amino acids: CASSFPRQGPKKYEQYF. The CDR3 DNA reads TGTGCCAGCAGCTTCCCCCGGCAGGGGCCCAAAAAGTACGAGCAGTACTTC.

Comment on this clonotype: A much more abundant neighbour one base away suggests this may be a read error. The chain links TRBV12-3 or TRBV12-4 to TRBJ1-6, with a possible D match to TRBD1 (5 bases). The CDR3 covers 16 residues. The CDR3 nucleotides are TGTGCCAGCACCACCGCCGGGCAGGGCTTTAATACACCCCTCCACTTT. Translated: CASTTAGQGFNTPLHF.

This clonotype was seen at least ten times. The CDR3 loop reads CASSDSTEANTEAFF. In DNA form, the CDR3 reads TGTGCCAGCAGTGACTCGACAGAAGCTAACACTGAAGCTTTCTTT. The rearrangement uses TRBV6-4 and TRBJ1-1; the D gene is possibly TRBD1 (5 bases). This CDR3 region has 15 residues. CDR1 is MRHNA, CDR2 SNTAGT, per germline. The germline V and J ends were trimmed by 0 bases and 2 bases, with 10 bases remaining between them.

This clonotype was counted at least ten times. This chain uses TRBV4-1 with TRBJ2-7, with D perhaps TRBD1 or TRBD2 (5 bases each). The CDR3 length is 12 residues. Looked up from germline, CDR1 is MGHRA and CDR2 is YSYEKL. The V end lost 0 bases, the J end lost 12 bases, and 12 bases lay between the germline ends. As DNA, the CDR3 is TGCGCCAGCAGCCAAGATAGTCGGGGCCTGTACTTC. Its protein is CASSQDSRGLYF.

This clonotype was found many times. This chain's CDR3 is CASSSDREMNTEAFF. The CDR3 nucleotides are TGTGCCAGCAGTTCAGACAGGGAGATGAACACTGAAGCTTTCTTT. The chain is built from TRBV28 and TRBJ1-1, with 7 nucleotides matching TRBD1. Germline V lookup: CDR1 MDHEN, CDR2 SYDVKM. The CDR3 loop spans 15 amino acids. The trim removed 4 bases at V and 0 bases at J, leaving 5 bases unmatched.

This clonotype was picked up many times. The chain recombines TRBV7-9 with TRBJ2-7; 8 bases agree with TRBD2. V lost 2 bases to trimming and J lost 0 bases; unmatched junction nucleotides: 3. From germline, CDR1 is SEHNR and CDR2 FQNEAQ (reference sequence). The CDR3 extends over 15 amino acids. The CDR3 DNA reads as TGTGCCAGCAGCTTACTTAGCGGGACCTCCTACGAGCAGTACTTC. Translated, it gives CASSLLSGTSYEQYF.

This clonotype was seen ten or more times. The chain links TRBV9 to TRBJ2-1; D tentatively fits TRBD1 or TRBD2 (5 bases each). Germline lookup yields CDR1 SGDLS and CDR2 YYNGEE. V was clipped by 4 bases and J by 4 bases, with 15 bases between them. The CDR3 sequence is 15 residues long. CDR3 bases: TGTGCCAGCAGCTTCGACAGCGGAATGTACAATGAGCAGTTCTTC. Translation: CASSFDSGMYNEQFF.

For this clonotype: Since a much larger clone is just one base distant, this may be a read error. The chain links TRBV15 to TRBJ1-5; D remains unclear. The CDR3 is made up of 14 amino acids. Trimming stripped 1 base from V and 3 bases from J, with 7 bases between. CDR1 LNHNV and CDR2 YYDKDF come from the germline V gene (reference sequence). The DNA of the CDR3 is TGTGCCACCAGCAGAGCGAGGCCCAATCAGCCCCAGCATTTT. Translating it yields CATSRARPNQPQHF.

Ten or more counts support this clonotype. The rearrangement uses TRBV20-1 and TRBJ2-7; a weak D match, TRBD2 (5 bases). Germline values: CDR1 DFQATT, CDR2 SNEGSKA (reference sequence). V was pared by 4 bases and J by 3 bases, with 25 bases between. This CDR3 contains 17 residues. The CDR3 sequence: CSATPDGYSGPFYEQYF. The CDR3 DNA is TGCAGTGCTACCCCGGATGGATACAGCGGCCCCTTCTACGAGCAGTACTTC.

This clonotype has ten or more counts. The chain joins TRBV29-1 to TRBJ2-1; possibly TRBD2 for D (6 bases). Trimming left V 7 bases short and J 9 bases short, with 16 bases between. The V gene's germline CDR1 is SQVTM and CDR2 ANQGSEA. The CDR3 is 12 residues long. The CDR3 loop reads CSAPFPGSEQFF. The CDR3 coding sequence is TGCAGCGCCCCGTTCCCCGGGAGTGAGCAGTTCTTC.

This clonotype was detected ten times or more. CDR3 in DNA: TGTGCCAGCTCTCTTGGGCAGGTCTCCTACGAGCAGTACTTC. Translation gives CASSLGQVSYEQYF. The chain recombines TRBV6-6 with TRBJ2-7; no clear D. This CDR3 comprises 14 residues. Germline V gives CDR1 MNHNY, CDR2 SVGAGI (reference sequence). Trimming removed 8 bases at V and 0 bases at J, with 14 bases between.

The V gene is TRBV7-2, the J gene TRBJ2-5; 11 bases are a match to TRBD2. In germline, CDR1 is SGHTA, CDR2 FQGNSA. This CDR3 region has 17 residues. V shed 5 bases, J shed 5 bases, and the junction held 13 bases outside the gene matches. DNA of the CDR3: TGTGCCAGCAGCCTAGTGTTAGCGGGAGGGATGCAGGAGACCCAGTACTTC. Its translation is CASSLVLAGGMQETQYF.

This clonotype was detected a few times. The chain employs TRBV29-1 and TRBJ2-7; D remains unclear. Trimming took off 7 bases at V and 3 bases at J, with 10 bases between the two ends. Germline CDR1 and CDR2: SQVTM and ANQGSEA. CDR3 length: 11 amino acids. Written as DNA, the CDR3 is TGCAGCGGAATGGCTGACTACGAGCAGTACTTC. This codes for CSGMADYEQYF.

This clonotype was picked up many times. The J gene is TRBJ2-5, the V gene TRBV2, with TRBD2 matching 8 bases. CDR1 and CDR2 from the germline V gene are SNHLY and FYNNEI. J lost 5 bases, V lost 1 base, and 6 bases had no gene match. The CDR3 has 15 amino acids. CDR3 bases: TGTGCCAGCAGTGAAGGAACGGGAGGGCCGGAGACCCAGTACTTC. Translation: CASSEGTGGPETQYF.

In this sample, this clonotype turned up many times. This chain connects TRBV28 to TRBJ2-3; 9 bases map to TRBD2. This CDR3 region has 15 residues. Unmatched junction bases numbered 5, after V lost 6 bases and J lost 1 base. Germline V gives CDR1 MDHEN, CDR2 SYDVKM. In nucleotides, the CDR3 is TGTGCCAGCAGGCCGTGGACTAGCGGCACAGATACGCAGTATTTT. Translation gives CASRPWTSGTDTQYF.

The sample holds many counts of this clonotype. CDR3 sequence (DNA): TGTGCCAGCAGTTCACTTACAGGGGTGCCCCAGCATTTT. Its protein product is CASSSLTGVPQHF. The chain carries TRBV27 and TRBJ1-5, with 7 bases lining up with TRBD1. The J segment lost 9 bases and the V segment lost 4 bases, leaving 6 bases of the junction unmatched. Germline values: CDR1 MNHEY, CDR2 SMNVEV (reference sequence). The CDR3 sequence is 13 residues long.

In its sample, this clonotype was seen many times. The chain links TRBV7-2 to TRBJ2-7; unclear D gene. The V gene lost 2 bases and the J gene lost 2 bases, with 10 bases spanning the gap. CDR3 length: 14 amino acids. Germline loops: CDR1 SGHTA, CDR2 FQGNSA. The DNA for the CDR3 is TGTGCCAGCAGCTTAACAGCAACAGCCTACGAGCAGTACTTC. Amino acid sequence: CASSLTATAYEQYF.

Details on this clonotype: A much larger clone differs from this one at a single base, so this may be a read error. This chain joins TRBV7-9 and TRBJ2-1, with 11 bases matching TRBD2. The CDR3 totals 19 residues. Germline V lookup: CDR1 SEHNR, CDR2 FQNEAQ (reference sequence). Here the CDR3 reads CASSFWGTSGSRAVNVQFF. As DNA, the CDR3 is TGTGCCAGCAGCTTTTGGGGGACTAGCGGCTCTCGGGCCGTGAATGTGCAGTTCTTC. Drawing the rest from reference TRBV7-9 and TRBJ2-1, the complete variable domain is DTGVSQNPRHKITKRGQNVTFRCDPISEHNRLYWYRQTLGQGPEFLTYFQNEAQLEKSRLLSDRFSAERPKGSFSTLEIQRTEQGDSAMYLCASSFWGTSGSRAVNVQFFGPGTRLTVL.

CDR3 DNA: TGCGCCAGCAGCCCCGTGCTGGGTTCCTACAATGAGCAGTTCTTC. This codes for CASSPVLGSYNEQFF. V and J are TRBV4-1 and TRBJ2-1, with D uncertain. Trimming took 4 bases from V and 1 from J, leaving 11 bases between them. In germline, CDR1 is MGHRA, CDR2 YSYEKL. This CDR3 is built from 15 residues.

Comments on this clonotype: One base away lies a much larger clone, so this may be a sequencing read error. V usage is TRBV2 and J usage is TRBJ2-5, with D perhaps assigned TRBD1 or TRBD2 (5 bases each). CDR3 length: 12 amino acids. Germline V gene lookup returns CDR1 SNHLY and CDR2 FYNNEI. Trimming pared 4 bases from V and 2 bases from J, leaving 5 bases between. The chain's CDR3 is CASSGGQETQYF. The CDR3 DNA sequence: TGTGCCAGCAGTGGGGGGCAAGAGACCCAGTACTTC.

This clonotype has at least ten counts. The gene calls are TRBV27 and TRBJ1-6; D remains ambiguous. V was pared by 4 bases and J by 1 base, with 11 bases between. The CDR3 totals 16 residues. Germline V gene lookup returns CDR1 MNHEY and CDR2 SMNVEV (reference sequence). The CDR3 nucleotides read TGTGCCAGCAGTTCCCTACTGTGGTCCTATAATTCACCCCTCCACTTT. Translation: CASSSLLWSYNSPLHF.

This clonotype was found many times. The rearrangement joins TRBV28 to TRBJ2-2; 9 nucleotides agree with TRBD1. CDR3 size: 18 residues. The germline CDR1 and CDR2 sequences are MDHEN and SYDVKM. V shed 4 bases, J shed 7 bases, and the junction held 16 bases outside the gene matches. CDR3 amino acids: CASSSPAGTGQRDGELFF. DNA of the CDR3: TGTGCCAGCAGTTCCCCCGCCGGGACAGGGCAGAGAGACGGGGAGCTGTTTTTT.

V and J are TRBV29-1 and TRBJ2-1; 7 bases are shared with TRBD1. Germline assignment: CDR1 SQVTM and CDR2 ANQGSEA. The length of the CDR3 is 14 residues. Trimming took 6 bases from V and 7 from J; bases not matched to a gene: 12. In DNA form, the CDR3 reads TGCAGCGTGGTAAAGACAGGGAACTTTAATGAGCAGTTCTTC. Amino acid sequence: CSVVKTGNFNEQFF.

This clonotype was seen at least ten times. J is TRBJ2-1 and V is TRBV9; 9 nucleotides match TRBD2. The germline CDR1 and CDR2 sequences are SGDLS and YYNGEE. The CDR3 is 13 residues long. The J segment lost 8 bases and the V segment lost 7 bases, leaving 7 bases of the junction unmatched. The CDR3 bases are TGTGCCAGCGGGGCGGGAGGGCCGGATGAGCAGTTCTTC. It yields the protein CASGAGGPDEQFF.

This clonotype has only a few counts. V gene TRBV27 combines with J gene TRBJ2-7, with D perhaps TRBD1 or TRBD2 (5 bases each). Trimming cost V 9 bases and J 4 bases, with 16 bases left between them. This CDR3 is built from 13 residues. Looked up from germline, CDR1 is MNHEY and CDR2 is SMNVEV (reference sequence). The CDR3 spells CASSQGARYEQYF. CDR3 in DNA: TGTGCCAGTAGCCAGGGAGCAAGATACGAGCAGTACTTC.

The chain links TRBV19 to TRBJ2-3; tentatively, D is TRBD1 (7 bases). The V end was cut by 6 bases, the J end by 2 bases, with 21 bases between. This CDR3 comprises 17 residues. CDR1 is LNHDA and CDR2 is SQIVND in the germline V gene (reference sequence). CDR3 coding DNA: TGTGCCAGTAGGGGACTCGTAGCCGGACAGGACACAGATACGCAGTATTTT. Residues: CASRGLVAGQDTDTQYF.

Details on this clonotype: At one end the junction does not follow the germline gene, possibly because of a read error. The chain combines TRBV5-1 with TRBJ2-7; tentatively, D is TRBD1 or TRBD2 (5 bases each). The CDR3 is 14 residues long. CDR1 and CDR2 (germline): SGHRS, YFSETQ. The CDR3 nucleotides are TGCGCCAGCAGCCCACGGGGCAGCTCCTACGATCAGTACTTC. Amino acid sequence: CASSPRGSSYDQYF. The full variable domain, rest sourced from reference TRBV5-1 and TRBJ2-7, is KAGVTQTPRYLIKTRGQQVTLSCSPISGHRSVSWYQQTPGQGLQFLFEYFSETQRNKGNFPGRFSGRQFSNSRSEMNVSTLELGDSALYLCASSPRGSSYDQYFGPGTRLTVT.

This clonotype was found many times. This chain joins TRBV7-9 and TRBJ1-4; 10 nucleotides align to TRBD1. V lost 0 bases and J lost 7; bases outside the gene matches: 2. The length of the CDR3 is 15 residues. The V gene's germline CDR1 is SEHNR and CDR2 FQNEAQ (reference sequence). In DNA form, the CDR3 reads TGTGCCAGCAGCTTAGCCCGACAGGGGGCTGAAAAACTGTTTTTT. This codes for CASSLARQGAEKLFF.